The 27 T cell receptor beta chains in this list originate from one sample, sequenced in a study of T cell responses to AZD1222 COVID-19 vaccine. This table comes from immunoSEQ multiplex PCR, and its TCRdb copy is limited to in-frame clones, with some not included. Of approximately 200,000 clones listed, roughly 93% are singletons. The material sequenced was peripheral blood, taken on day 0 of AZD1222 vaccination. Receptors were obtained from an adult in good health.

This chain connects TRBV18 to TRBJ2-5; the D gene is possibly TRBD2 (6 bases). V was shortened by 2 bases and J by 9 bases, with 10 bases between the two germline ends. Germline-derived CDR1 and CDR2 are KGHSH and LQKENI. The CDR3 totals 12 residues. The DNA for the CDR3 is TGTGCCAGCTCACCATTGGGGGAGGCCCAGTACTTC. Translated: CASSPLGEAQYF.

V is TRBV5-1 and J is TRBJ1-4; TRBD1 matches at 8 bases. V was pared by 4 bases and J by 3 bases, with 5 bases of the junction left unmatched. The V gene's germline CDR1 is SGHRS and CDR2 YFSETQ. The CDR3 is 15 residues long. This CDR3 reads CASSASQGANEKLFF. DNA of the CDR3: TGCGCCAGCAGCGCTTCACAGGGGGCTAATGAAAAACTGTTTTTT.

This chain links TRBV6-5 with TRBJ2-2; 7 bases are shared with TRBD1. With V trimmed by 4 bases and J by 4 bases, 3 bases remained unmatched. The CDR3 has 14 amino acids. Germline loops: CDR1 MNHEY, CDR2 SVGAGI. DNA for the CDR3: TGTGCCAGCAGTTGGCGGACAGGCACCGGGGAGCTGTTTTTT. Amino acids: CASSWRTGTGELFF.

The chain has TRBV5-5 and TRBJ2-5; D unclear. V was shortened by 2 bases and J by 5 bases, with 22 bases between the two germline ends. The CDR3 runs 17 residues. Germline V gene data show CDR1 as SGHKS and CDR2 as YYEKEE (reference sequence). The CDR3 protein is CASSLTFELRVGETQYF. CDR3 DNA: TGTGCCAGCAGCTTAACGTTTGAGCTTCGTGTTGGTGAGACCCAGTACTTC.

The genes are TRBV3-1 (or the pseudogene TRBV3-2) and TRBJ1-2; D is uncertain. The CDR3 is made up of 14 amino acids. Looked up from germline, CDR1 is LGHDT and CDR2 is YNNKEL (reference sequence). Trimming took off 2 bases at V and 0 bases at J, with 7 bases between the two ends. The CDR3 bases are TGTGCCAGCAGCCAACACGGCGCTAACTATGGCTACACCTTC. It is translated as CASSQHGANYGYTF.

J is TRBJ2-3 and V is TRBV7-9, with 9 bases that match TRBD1. V gave up 5 bases and J gave up 3 bases; unmatched junction bases: 9. Germline V gene data show CDR1 as SEHNR and CDR2 as FQNEAQ (reference sequence). The CDR3 extends over 16 amino acids. Here the CDR3 reads CASSRTGESLTDTQYF. The CDR3 coding sequence is TGTGCCAGCAGCCGGACAGGGGAATCCTTAACAGATACGCAGTATTTT.

The V gene is TRBV4-3, the J gene TRBJ2-3, with TRBD1 matching over 7 bases. V shed 4 bases, J shed 5 bases, and the junction held 12 bases outside the gene matches. The CDR3 is made up of 16 amino acids. Germline V gene lookup returns CDR1 LGHNA and CDR2 YSLEER. CDR3 in DNA: TGCGCCAGCAGCCCCGGGACAGCTATTGAGAAAGATACGCAGTATTTT. It translates to CASSPGTAIEKDTQYF.

The gene calls are TRBV7-9 and TRBJ2-5; TRBD2 matches at 8 bases. The V and J ends lost 5 bases and 3 bases, in that order; junction bases with no gene match: 5. Germline values: CDR1 SEHNR, CDR2 FQNEAQ (reference sequence). The CDR3 covers 14 residues. The CDR3 is CASSEQRGKETQYF. DNA for the CDR3: TGTGCCAGCAGCGAACAGCGGGGGAAAGAGACCCAGTACTTC.

The chain links TRBV6-4 to TRBJ1-5; a weak D match, TRBD1 (5 bases). Trimming took 8 bases from V and 3 from J, leaving 11 bases between them. Germline V CDR1 and CDR2: MRHNA, SNTAGT. There are 13 residues in the CDR3. CDR3 sequence reads: CASPTGANQPQHF. The CDR3 region has the DNA TGTGCCAGCCCAACAGGCGCCAATCAGCCCCAGCATTTT.

The V and J genes are TRBV6-1 and TRBJ2-1; 7 bases are a match to TRBD1. V gave up 2 bases and J gave up 5 bases; unmatched junction bases: 3. From germline, CDR1 is MNHNS and CDR2 SASEGT. The CDR3 totals 14 residues. CDR3 in DNA: TGTGCCAGCAGTGAATACAGGGGTCACAATGAGCAGTTCTTC. This encodes CASSEYRGHNEQFF.

The chain uses TRBV7-2 and TRBJ2-1; 13 bases are shared with TRBD2. The CDR3 totals 16 residues. V dropped 5 bases and J dropped 10; count of bases not matched to a gene: 11. Germline values: CDR1 SGHTA, CDR2 FQGNSA. CDR3 coding DNA: TGTGCCAGCAGCAATCCTGGACTAGCGGGAGCTCGGGAGCAGTTCTTC. It yields the protein CASSNPGLAGAREQFF.

The chain is built from TRBV3-1 (or the pseudogene TRBV3-2) and TRBJ1-2; weak D call: TRBD1 (6 bases). The CDR3 is 15 residues long. V lost 0 bases, J lost 6 bases, and 14 bases lay in between. The V gene's germline CDR1 is LGHDT and CDR2 YNNKEL (reference sequence). The CDR3 reads CASSQDRGGSNGYTF. CDR3 nucleotides: TGTGCCAGCAGCCAAGATAGGGGGGGCTCGAATGGCTACACCTTC.

This chain connects TRBV6-5 to TRBJ1-5; 9 nucleotides match TRBD1. The CDR3 has 14 residues. Unmatched junction bases numbered 7, after V lost 7 bases and J lost 6 bases. Germline-derived CDR1 and CDR2 are MNHEY and SVGAGI. The chain's CDR3 is CASTARTGVQPQHF. The CDR3 coding sequence is TGTGCCAGCACCGCCCGGACAGGGGTTCAGCCCCAGCATTTT.

J is TRBJ1-3 and V is TRBV7-9; no reliable D call. This CDR3 has 16 residues. In germline, CDR1 is SEHNR, CDR2 FQNEAQ (reference sequence). V shed 5 bases and J shed 0 bases, with 14 bases lying between them. Here the CDR3 reads CASSQAGSYSGNTIYF. DNA of the CDR3: TGTGCCAGCAGCCAGGCCGGGAGTTACTCTGGAAACACCATATATTTT.

The genes are TRBV29-1 and TRBJ2-7; D remains ambiguous. This CDR3 spans 15 amino acids. The germline V and J ends were trimmed by 0 bases and 0 bases, with 12 bases remaining between them. Germline loops: CDR1 SQVTM, CDR2 ANQGSEA. The CDR3 sequence is CSVEDREVNSYEQYF. The CDR3 coding sequence is TGCAGCGTTGAAGATCGAGAGGTAAACTCCTACGAGCAGTACTTC.

The J gene is TRBJ2-1, the V gene TRBV29-1, with 11 bases that match TRBD2. This CDR3 is built from 14 residues. CDR1 is SQVTM, CDR2 ANQGSEA, per germline. V shed 6 bases and J 6 bases; nucleotides not matched to a gene: 7. The CDR3, as DNA: TGCAGCGTCAGAACGGGACTAGCGGCCAATGAGCAGTTCTTC. Translation gives CSVRTGLAANEQFF.

This sequence joins TRBV15 and TRBJ2-5; weak D call: TRBD2 (6 bases). Germline V lookup: CDR1 LNHNV, CDR2 YYDKDF (reference sequence). CDR3 size: 18 residues. V was clipped by 0 bases and J by 0 bases, with 17 bases between them. In nucleotides, the CDR3 is TGTGCCACCAGCAGAGATTATCCGGTAGCGGAGAACCAAGAGACCCAGTACTTC. It is translated as CATSRDYPVAENQETQYF.

The CDR3 reads CASSSSGTKNTGELFF. CDR3 DNA: TGTGCCAGCAGTTCTTCCGGGACAAAAAACACCGGGGAGCTGTTTTTT. This chain links TRBV28 with TRBJ2-2; D might be TRBD1 (6 bases). With 4 bases removed from V and 2 bases from J, the gap between germline ends came to 14 bases. The CDR3 covers 16 residues. Germline CDR1 reads MDHEN; CDR2 reads SYDVKM.

The chain joins TRBV5-5 to TRBJ2-7, with TRBD2 as a possible D gene (7 bases). Germline-derived CDR1 and CDR2 are SGHKS and YYEKEE (reference sequence). Trimming took off 2 bases at V and 3 bases at J, with 9 bases between the two ends. CDR3 length: 13 residues. CDR3 DNA sequence: TGTGCCAGCAGCTTCGGGGGGCGCTACGAGCAGTACTTC. Its translation: CASSFGGRYEQYF. The full variable domain, its missing parts supplied by reference TRBV5-5 and TRBJ2-7, is DAGVTQSPTHLIKTRGQQVTLRCSPISGHKSVSWYQQVLGQGPQFIFQYYEKEERGRGNFPDRFSARQFPNYSSELNVNALLLGDSALYLCASSFGGRYEQYFGPGTRLTVT.

The chain links TRBV7-9 to TRBJ2-5; D gene uncertain. CDR3 length equals 14 residues. Between the trimmed V and J ends, which lost 5 bases and 0 bases, there was a span of 10 bases. Germline V gives CDR1 SEHNR, CDR2 FQNEAQ (reference sequence). In nucleotides, the CDR3 is TGTGCCAGCAGCCCTCGGATGGACCAAGAGACCCAGTACTTC. Amino acids: CASSPRMDQETQYF.

The chain employs TRBV5-6 and TRBJ2-5; D not certain. Per the germline V gene, CDR1 is SGHDT and CDR2 is YYEEEE. Trimming removed 2 bases at V and 5 bases at J, with 13 bases between. The CDR3 is 14 residues long. Here the CDR3 reads CASSFHGTPETQYF. For the CDR3, the DNA is TGTGCCAGCAGCTTCCACGGTACACCGGAGACCCAGTACTTC.

The chain joins TRBV6-2 or TRBV6-3 to TRBJ1-2, with unresolved D. The CDR3 runs 13 residues. Germline values: CDR1 MNHEY, CDR2 SVGEGT. The germline V and J ends were trimmed by 5 bases and 2 bases, with 9 bases remaining between them. The chain's CDR3 is CASSPGANYGYTF. The DNA for the CDR3 is TGTGCCAGCAGTCCCGGAGCCAACTATGGCTACACCTTC.

The CDR3: CASSQDWGLAGELEQFF. The CDR3 DNA follows: TGTGCCAGCAGCCAAGATTGGGGACTAGCGGGAGAGCTTGAGCAGTTCTTC. V and J are TRBV4-2 and TRBJ2-1; TRBD2 agrees at 14 bases. V lost 0 bases, J lost 9 bases, and 7 bases stayed unmatched. The CDR3 has 17 residues. Germline values: CDR1 LGHNA, CDR2 YNFKEQ.

J is TRBJ1-2 and V is TRBV4-2; D unresolved. CDR1 is LGHNA, CDR2 YNFKEQ, per germline. The V and J ends lost 1 base and 4 bases respectively, with 7 bases between them. The CDR3 sequence is 13 residues long. This CDR3 reads CASSQGSGYGYTF. The CDR3 bases are TGTGCCAGCAGCCAAGGGTCCGGCTATGGCTACACCTTC.

This chain connects TRBV28 to TRBJ1-1; D may be TRBD1 (5 bases). V shed 1 base and J shed 5 bases, with 8 bases lying between them. The germline CDR1 and CDR2 sequences are MDHEN and SYDVKM. The CDR3 spans 13 residues. For the CDR3, the DNA is TGTGCCAGCAGTTTATATGGGGCAACTGAAGCTTTCTTT. It codes for CASSLYGATEAFF.

The gene calls are TRBV2 and TRBJ2-1, with D possibly being TRBD2 (6 bases). The length of the CDR3 is 14 residues. The germline V and J ends were trimmed by 6 bases and 6 bases, with 15 bases remaining between them. The germline CDR1 and CDR2 sequences are SNHLY and FYNNEI. Here the CDR3 reads CASSGLLAVNEQFF. DNA for the CDR3: TGTGCCAGCAGCGGCTTACTAGCAGTCAATGAGCAGTTCTTC.

CDR3 protein: CASSPSNQPQHF. The CDR3, as DNA: TGTGCCAGCTCACCGAGTAATCAGCCCCAGCATTTT. The genes are TRBV18 and TRBJ1-5; D is undetermined. Trimming removed 3 bases from V and 4 bases from J, with 4 bases in between. The V gene's germline CDR1 is KGHSH and CDR2 LQKENI. CDR3 size: 12 residues.